The 10 T cell receptor beta chains below were found in one sample sequenced in a study of blood T cells in healthy people across ages. A second roughly 7 to 12 cycle PCR used barcoded and J-beta primers. Via MiXCR, TCRdb re-called the 5' RACE reads, giving one row per CDR3 protein. Among 1,500,000 or so distinct CDR3 sequences listed, approximately 43% were seen once. Input material: blood. Receptors originate from a woman between 18 and 29 years old in good health.

The chain joins TRBV10-3 to TRBJ2-5; no firm D call. The germline V gene has CDR1 ENHRY and CDR2 SYGVKD. The CDR3 consists of 18 residues. V was cut by 0 bases and J by 0 bases, with 17 bases left in between. For the CDR3, the DNA is TGTGCCATCAGTGAGTCCTTTTTCCGCGACACGTACCAAGAGACCCAGTACTTC. As protein: CAISESFFRDTYQETQYF.

A few counts support this clonotype. The chain is built from TRBV7-2 and TRBJ2-3, with TRBD2 matching over 7 bases. Germline V gene lookup returns CDR1 SGHTA and CDR2 FQGNSA. Trimming removed 5 bases from V and 1 base from J; junction bases left unmatched: 9. The CDR3 loop spans 16 amino acids. The CDR3 region is CASSLHWLAGTDTQYF. The CDR3 nucleotides are TGTGCCAGCAGCCTCCATTGGCTAGCGGGCACAGATACGCAGTATTTT.

The rearrangement links TRBV4-1 to TRBJ2-1; no reliable D call. CDR1 is MGHRA and CDR2 is YSYEKL in the germline V gene. The CDR3 is 11 residues long. The germline V and J ends were trimmed by 1 base and 10 bases, with 5 bases remaining between them. The CDR3: CASSQAWEQFF. DNA of the CDR3: TGCGCCAGCAGCCAAGCATGGGAGCAGTTCTTC.

The chain uses TRBV6-5 and TRBJ1-1; D is uncertain. Germline CDR1 reads MNHEY; CDR2 reads SVGAGI. This CDR3 comprises 13 residues. Trimming removed 2 bases at V and 3 bases at J, with 7 bases between. CDR3 region: CASSYNTYTEAFF. CDR3 sequence (DNA): TGTGCCAGCAGTTACAACACCTACACTGAAGCTTTCTTT.

The rearrangement joins TRBV7-9 to TRBJ2-7; TRBD1 matches at 8 bases. The germline gives CDR1 SEHNR, CDR2 FQNEAQ (reference sequence). Trimming at V came to 5 bases and at J to 0 bases, leaving 9 bases not matched to a gene. This CDR3 has 16 residues. In nucleotides, the CDR3 is TGTGCCAGCAGCCCGGGACAGGTGGCGAGCTCCTACGAGCAGTACTTC. This gives the protein CASSPGQVASSYEQYF.

This clonotype came up a few times. This rearrangement joins TRBV27 to TRBJ2-7; D is tentatively TRBD1 or TRBD2 (5 bases each). The V gene lost 3 bases and the J gene lost 2 bases, with 11 bases spanning the gap. CDR3 size: 14 residues. The germline V gene has CDR1 MNHEY and CDR2 SMNVEV (reference sequence). Here the CDR3 reads CASSFVGETYEQYF. CDR3 in DNA: TGTGCCAGCAGTTTCGTGGGGGAAACCTACGAGCAGTACTTC.

This clonotype has a count of ten or more. The chain uses TRBV12-3 or TRBV12-4 and TRBJ1-2; D uncertain. The CDR3 sequence is 12 residues long. Trimming cost V 3 bases and J 8 bases, with 10 bases left between them. The DNA of the CDR3 is TGTGCCAGCAGTTTTGGGAACCGCGGCTACACCTTC. Amino acids: CASSFGNRGYTF.

This clonotype has just one count. This chain connects TRBV24-1 to TRBJ2-3, with D unclear. This CDR3 comprises 11 residues. V shed 6 bases and J shed 4 bases, with 4 bases lying between them. The germline V gene has CDR1 KGHDR and CDR2 SFDVKD. As DNA, the CDR3 is TGTGCCACCAGTAAGGCAGATACGCAGTATTTT. As protein: CATSKADTQYF.

This clonotype came up a few times. This rearrangement joins TRBV3-1 to TRBJ1-1; D may be TRBD1 (5 bases). Trimming left V 1 base short and J 4 bases short, with 10 bases between. Germline CDR1 is LGHDT and CDR2 is YNNKEL (reference sequence). This CDR3 has 14 amino acids. In DNA, the CDR3 is TGTGCCAGCAGCCAAGGGGGGGTGGTCACTGAAGCTTTCTTT. It encodes CASSQGGVVTEAFF.

The chain recombines TRBV29-1 with TRBJ2-3, with D possibly being TRBD2 (5 bases). The ends were cut back, 7 bases at V and 7 bases at J, with 21 bases in the middle. From germline, CDR1 is SQVTM and CDR2 ANQGSEA. The CDR3 is 14 residues long. The chain's CDR3 is CSAGVAAPGNTQYF. Written as DNA, the CDR3 is TGCAGCGCCGGTGTAGCCGCCCCGGGAAATACGCAGTATTTT.